The clone carrying this T cell receptor (beta chain) was counted between two and nine times. No antigen is known for it. A much larger clone lies a single base off, so this may be a read error. The CDR3 has 14 amino acids. Germline CDR1 and CDR2: LGHDT and YNNKEL (reference sequence). What was amplified from RNA transcripts were TCR beta CDR3 regions. TCR CDR3 underwent first-round RT-PCR with the HTBI primer set. TCRdb reprocessed the multiplex PCR reads with MiXCR, giving one entry per CDR3 protein. The profile covers about 600,000 distinct CDR3 sequences, with around 14% appearing a single time and about 7% taken by the ten largest. This record belongs to a study of T cells in Graves' hyperthyroidism and ophthalmopathy. General observations from the study: Most expanded thyroid clonotypes above 0.001 recurred in blood.

The material sequenced was blood. The gene calls are TRBV3-1 and TRBJ1-2; possibly TRBD1 for D (6 bases). This sequence originates from a woman aged 18 to 35 with Graves' ophthalmopathy. The CDR3 sequence is CASSLRGGSYGHTF. The CDR3 DNA reads as TGTGCCAGCAGCTTGAGGGGGGGGTCCTATGGCCACACCTTC.